These 27 T cell receptor beta chains share one sample of origin, sequenced in a study of technical replicates of blood from several donors. Sequencing was performed with immunoSEQ multiplex PCR; in TCRdb, only in-frame clones are kept and a portion is missing. The data show approximately 80,000 clones, roughly 90% seen once. The sequenced sample was T cells isolated from PBMCs. The receptor source for this set is a human donor in good health.

V usage is TRBV9 and J usage is TRBJ1-4; a possible D gene is TRBD1 (5 bases). The ends were cut back, 0 bases at V and 6 bases at J, with 12 bases in the middle. Per the germline V gene, CDR1 is SGDLS and CDR2 is YYNGEE. The CDR3 extends over 15 amino acids. The DNA for the CDR3 is TGTGCCAGCAGCGTAGGCGGATCAGGGCATGAAAAACTGTTTTTT. Protein sequence: CASSVGGSGHEKLFF.

This clone showed up just once. This chain links TRBV7-9 with TRBJ2-3; TRBD2 agrees at 12 bases. CDR3 length: 15 residues. Germline loops: CDR1 SEHNR, CDR2 FQNEAQ (reference sequence). V lost 1 base and J lost 8; bases outside the gene matches: 4. CDR3 DNA sequence: TGTGCCAGCAGCTTAGTCCTAGCGGGGGGGTTTACGCAGTATTTT. Translating gives CASSLVLAGGFTQYF.

The rearrangement uses TRBV9 and TRBJ1-3; maybe TRBD1 (6 bases). The CDR3 totals 13 residues. Germline V CDR1 and CDR2: SGDLS, YYNGEE. With 5 bases removed from V and 3 bases from J, the gap between germline ends came to 9 bases. The CDR3, as DNA: TGTGCCAGCAGTGACAGGCATGGAAACACCATATATTTT. The encoded protein is CASSDRHGNTIYF.

The rearrangement uses TRBV20-1 and TRBJ1-5; D gene ambiguous. The CDR3 runs 11 residues. The germline V gene has CDR1 DFQATT and CDR2 SNEGSKA (reference sequence). Trimming removed 3 bases from V and 10 bases from J, with 10 bases in between. The CDR3 coding sequence is TGCAGTGCTAGTACCGGTTACCCCCAGCATTTT. Translation gives CSASTGYPQHF.

This clone was counted once. Here the CDR3 reads CARVTQGAGPRWSQYF. The CDR3 nucleotides read TGTGCCAGAGTAACCCAGGGAGCGGGACCCCGTTGGTCCCAGTACTTC. The chain couples TRBV21-1 to TRBJ2-5; the table's D gene call, TRBD2, was not cross checked with the DNA. TRBV21-1 is an annotated pseudogene. This CDR3 spans 16 amino acids.

In its sample, this clone was seen once. This chain links TRBV27 with TRBJ2-1; TRBD1 might be the D (5 bases). Germline V lookup: CDR1 MNHEY, CDR2 SMNVEV (reference sequence). The V gene lost 6 bases and the J gene lost 0 bases, with 12 bases spanning the gap. The CDR3 spans 15 residues. The CDR3 loop is CASSYRTDSYNEQFF. The CDR3 DNA reads TGTGCCAGCAGCTACAGGACCGACTCCTACAATGAGCAGTTCTTC.

This chain uses TRBV4-1 with TRBJ1-6; 9 bases match TRBD1. Trimming cost V 2 bases and J 9 bases; bases outside gene matches: 8. Germline lookup yields CDR1 MGHRA and CDR2 YSYEKL. CDR3 length equals 16 residues. As DNA, the CDR3 is TGCGCCAGCAGCCAATTTTTGGGACAGGGTATTTCACCCCTCCACTTT. Its protein product is CASSQFLGQGISPLHF.

This chain uses TRBV19 with TRBJ1-1; no clear D gene. V shed 4 bases and J shed 0 bases, with 12 bases lying between them. This CDR3 region has 15 residues. The germline gives CDR1 LNHDA, CDR2 SQIVND (reference sequence). The CDR3 bases are TGTGCCAGTAGTACCTCCTTGGGCATGAACACTGAAGCTTTCTTT. Its translation is CASSTSLGMNTEAFF. Full variable domain (remainder filled in from reference TRBV19 and TRBJ1-1): DGGITQSPKYLFRKEGQNVTLSCEQNLNHDAMYWYRQDPGQGLRLIYYSQIVNDFQKGDIAEGYSVSREKKESFPLTVTSAQKNPTAFYLCASSTSLGMNTEAFFGQGTRLTVV.

V gene TRBV28 combines with J gene TRBJ2-7; D is possibly TRBD2 (5 bases). V was pared by 10 bases and J by 2 bases, with 15 bases between. The CDR3 consists of 13 residues. Germline-derived CDR1 and CDR2 are MDHEN and SYDVKM. The CDR3 sequence is CATWRFPAYEQYF. The CDR3 region has the DNA TGTGCCACCTGGAGGTTTCCGGCCTACGAGCAGTACTTC.

In its sample, this clone was seen once. The CDR3 is CASGTSGIYEQYF. In DNA, the CDR3 is TGTGCCAGCGGGACTAGCGGGATTTACGAGCAGTACTTC. The V and J genes are TRBV27 and TRBJ2-7, with 13 bases fitting TRBD2. J was trimmed by 4 bases and V by 8 bases; bases with no gene match: 2. The CDR3 sequence is 13 residues long. Germline V gene data show CDR1 as MNHEY and CDR2 as SMNVEV (reference sequence).

The rearrangement joins TRBV18 to TRBJ2-3, with TRBD1 identical over 8 bases. The V segment lost 1 base and the J segment 0 bases; nucleotides outside the gene matches: 3. Per the germline V gene, CDR1 is KGHSH and CDR2 is LQKENI. The CDR3 consists of 16 residues. The CDR3 DNA is TGTGCCAGCTCACCACGCGGGACAGGAAGCACAGATACGCAGTATTTT. This gives the protein CASSPRGTGSTDTQYF.

The chain joins TRBV10-1 to TRBJ1-2; TRBD1 matches 10 bases. This CDR3 has 13 residues. J was trimmed by 6 bases and V by 4 bases; bases with no gene match: 2. CDR1 and CDR2 (germline): WNHNN, SYGVQD (reference sequence). CDR3 in DNA: TGCGCCAGCAGTGGACAGGGGGCAGATGGCTACACCTTC. Its translation is CASSGQGADGYTF.

The chain joins TRBV6-1 to TRBJ2-7; 8 bases align to TRBD1. CDR1 and CDR2 from the germline V gene are MNHNS and SASEGT. The CDR3 covers 14 residues. V lost 8 bases to trimming and J lost 3 bases; unmatched junction nucleotides: 9. The CDR3, as DNA: TGTGCCAGCTCCCCAGGGACAGGAAACTACGAGCAGTACTTC. It translates to CASSPGTGNYEQYF.

The chain joins TRBV2 to TRBJ1-2, with no clear D. Germline CDR1 is SNHLY and CDR2 is FYNNEI. This CDR3 is 16 amino acids long. With 0 bases removed from V and 0 bases from J, the gap between germline ends came to 11 bases. The CDR3 DNA reads TGTGCCAGCAGTGAAGCCAGACGGAGTGCTAACTATGGCTACACCTTC. It specifies CASSEARRSANYGYTF.

This rearrangement joins TRBV23-1 to TRBJ2-7; D is perhaps TRBD1 (6 bases). TRBV23-1 is an ORF, with its function uncertain. This CDR3 has 14 residues. The V end was cut by 4 bases, the J end by 2 bases, with 12 bases between. The CDR3 sequence: CASSRRTEPYEQYF. The CDR3 DNA sequence: TGCGCCAGCAGTCGTCGGACAGAACCCTACGAGCAGTACTTC.

V usage is TRBV5-1 and J usage is TRBJ2-5; 9 bases match TRBD1. The length of the CDR3 is 15 residues. Germline-derived CDR1 and CDR2 are SGHRS and YFSETQ. V was clipped by 4 bases and J by 5 bases; unmatched bases: 9. The CDR3 DNA sequence: TGCGCCAGCAGCAGAGCACAGGGGGCGCATGAGACCCAGTACTTC. Encoded protein: CASSRAQGAHETQYF.

The chain joins TRBV6-5 to TRBJ2-5, with 10 nucleotides matching TRBD2. The CDR3 is made up of 14 amino acids. After removal of 6 bases from V and 9 bases from J, the junction contained 10 bases not matched to a gene. Germline CDR1 MNHEY, CDR2 SVGAGI. This CDR3 is CASRPRLAGGAQYF. In nucleotides, the CDR3 is TGTGCCAGCAGGCCCCGACTAGCGGGTGGGGCCCAGTACTTC.

The chain recombines TRBV9 with TRBJ1-1, with TRBD1 as a possible D gene (6 bases). In germline, CDR1 is SGDLS, CDR2 YYNGEE. V was shortened by 4 bases and J by 5 bases, with 18 bases between the two germline ends. The CDR3 contains 15 residues. Here the CDR3 reads CASSPGGAAKTEAFF. CDR3 DNA sequence: TGTGCCAGCAGCCCCGGGGGGGCAGCGAAAACTGAAGCTTTCTTT.

The chain joins TRBV14 to TRBJ2-1, with D possibly being TRBD2 (6 bases). This CDR3 has 14 amino acids. V lost 1 base and J 5 bases, leaving 9 bases between the germline ends. Germline V gene sequence: CDR1 SGHDN, CDR2 FVKESK. The CDR3 here is CASSQGSGHNEQFF. CDR3 DNA sequence: TGTGCCAGCAGCCAAGGTAGCGGCCACAATGAGCAGTTCTTC.

V and J are TRBV9 and TRBJ2-1; weak D call: TRBD2 (6 bases). CDR1 and CDR2 (germline): SGDLS, YYNGEE. The CDR3 runs to 16 residues. Between the trimmed V and J ends, which lost 0 bases and 3 bases, there was a span of 13 bases. CDR3 residues: CASSVGLWGDYNEQFF. DNA of the CDR3: TGTGCCAGCAGCGTAGGCTTGTGGGGGGACTACAATGAGCAGTTCTTC.

The chain employs TRBV30 and TRBJ1-2; D uncertain. The V end was cut by 1 base, the J end by 5 bases, with 14 bases between. This CDR3 region has 14 residues. CDR1 and CDR2 from the germline V gene are GTSNPN and SVGIG (reference sequence). CDR3 DNA: TGTGCCTGGAGTGCGGCAGGAGCGGTATATGGCTACACCTTC. Translating gives CAWSAAGAVYGYTF. The entire variable domain, with the rest obtained from reference TRBV30 and TRBJ1-2, is as follows: SQTIHQWPATLVQPVGSPLSLECTVEGTSNPNLYWYRQAAGRGLQLLFYSVGIGQISSEVPQNLSASRPQDRQFILSSKKLLLSDSGFYLCAWSAAGAVYGYTFGSGTRLTVV.

The V gene is TRBV27, the J gene TRBJ2-5, with 7 bases fitting TRBD1. Germline trimming cut 5 bases from V and 4 bases from J; bases unmatched to any gene: 13. CDR1 and CDR2 from the germline V gene are MNHEY and SMNVEV (reference sequence). The CDR3 is 16 residues long. CDR3 amino acids: CASSPRQGLRRETQYF. CDR3 DNA: TGTGCCAGCAGTCCGCGACAGGGCCTTAGGAGAGAGACCCAGTACTTC.

V usage is TRBV12-5 and J usage is TRBJ1-1; possibly TRBD1 for D (5 bases). V lost 4 bases and J lost 7, with 10 bases in between. The CDR3 spans 12 residues. In germline, CDR1 is LGHNT, CDR2 FRNRAP. DNA for the CDR3: TGTGCTAGTGGTTCTGGGGGGAATGAAGCTTTCTTT. Its translation: CASGSGGNEAFF.

This rearrangement joins TRBV30 to TRBJ2-5; no definite D call. Trimming took 2 bases from V and 7 from J, leaving 8 bases between them. The CDR3 contains 11 residues. Germline lookup yields CDR1 GTSNPN and CDR2 SVGIG (reference sequence). The CDR3 region has the DNA TGTGCCTGGAGTCTGACGGGGACCCAGTACTTC. Protein product: CAWSLTGTQYF.

The chain couples TRBV11-1 to TRBJ2-5; 12 bases match TRBD2. This CDR3 is 14 amino acids long. Unmatched junction bases numbered 5, after V lost 5 bases and J lost 7 bases. Germline V lookup: CDR1 SGHAT, CDR2 FQDESV (reference sequence). CDR3 in amino acids: CASSRTSGVMTQYF. The CDR3 DNA sequence: TGTGCCAGCAGCCGGACTAGCGGGGTGATGACCCAGTACTTC. The whole variable domain, filled in from reference TRBV11-1 and TRBJ2-5, reads EAEVAQSPRYKITEKSQAVAFWCDPISGHATLYWYRQILGQGPELLVQFQDESVVDDSQLPKDRFSAERLKGVDSTLKIQPAELGDSAMYLCASSRTSGVMTQYFGPGTRLLVL.

The chain couples TRBV10-1 to TRBJ1-2; TRBD1 agrees at 9 bases. CDR1 and CDR2 (germline): WNHNN, SYGVQD (reference sequence). V dropped 0 bases and J dropped 3; count of bases not matched to a gene: 8. This CDR3 has 17 amino acids. The CDR3 nucleotides read TGCGCCAGCAGTGAGTCAACAGGGGGCGCTTGGCACTATGGCTACACCTTC. This translates into CASSESTGGAWHYGYTF.

The chain recombines TRBV28 with TRBJ2-3, with D hard to call. CDR3 length: 12 residues. Per germline, CDR1 MDHEN and CDR2 SYDVKM. Between the trimmed V and J ends, which lost 5 bases and 6 bases, there was a span of 9 bases. CDR3 in DNA: TGTGCCAGCAGTCCCGGGTCGGATACGCAGTATTTT. Its translation: CASSPGSDTQYF.